The rows below give T cell receptor beta chains drawn from one sample of a study of blood T cell repertoires in COVID-19. Produced via immunoSEQ multiplex PCR; TCRdb's table is partial and in-frame only. The sample shows 200,000 to 300,000 clones, 85% of them seen only once. The sample comprised peripheral blood. Receptors were obtained from a woman in her sixties or seventies with active or convalescent COVID-19. CDR3s include the opening cysteine and the closing phenylalanine or tryptophan. The D gene is left open where the match is weak. Clone size is given for some rows only: seen once, a few or many times, or a class if the clone is expanded.

d_gene,abundance,v_gene,j_gene,CDR3nt,CDR3aa
.,.,TRBV5-6,TRBJ2-1,TGTGCCAGCAGCCAGGGGGGTTACAATGAGCAGTTCTTC,CASSQGGYNEQFF
TRBD2,.,TRBV3-1/TRBV3-2,TRBJ2-7,TGTGCCAGCAGGTCCGGGACTAGCGGGGCCTACGAGCAGTACTTC,CASRSGTSGAYEQYF
.,.,TRBV7-8,TRBJ1-4,TGTGCCAGCAGCTTTTCCTCCGGCCCACCGGGAGAAAAACTGTTTTTT,CASSFSSGPPGEKLFF
TRBD1,.,TRBV11-2,TRBJ2-7,TGTGCCAGCAGCTCCCCGGGACAGGGGGCTTACGAGCAGTACTTC,CASSSPGQGAYEQYF
.,.,TRBV11-2,TRBJ1-4,TGTGCCAGCAGCTTAGCTGTCCGCGGGGAGGTGTTTTTT,CASSLAVRGEVFF
TRBD1,.,TRBV24-1,TRBJ1-5,TGTGCCACCAGTGATTTGATACCGGACAGGGGGACTAGCAATCAGCCCCAGCATTTT,CATSDLIPDRGTSNQPQHF
.,.,TRBV24-1,TRBJ1-4,TGTGCCACCAGTGATTCCCGACATTTAGGGGGTGAAAAACTGTTTTTT,CATSDSRHLGGEKLFF
TRBD1,.,TRBV19,TRBJ1-5,TGTGCCAGTAGTTCGAGACAGGGTGGTCAGCCCCAGCATTTT,CASSSRQGGQPQHF
.,.,TRBV27,TRBJ2-7,TGTGCCAGCAGGTTGAGGGGGCGGGAATACGAGCAGTACTTC,CASRLRGREYEQYF
.,.,TRBV10-1,TRBJ2-5,TGCGCCAGCAGTGAGGCTGGAACTCAGGCCCAGTACTTC,CASSEAGTQAQYF
.,.,TRBV9,TRBJ2-2,TGTGCCAGCAGCGTAGGGCCTCAGGGGCAGGACGGGGAGCTGTTTTTT,CASSVGPQGQDGELFF
.,.,TRBV10-3,TRBJ2-1,TGTGCCATCAGGGAGGGCGGGGCAGTTTCCTACAATGAGCAGTTCTTC,CAIREGGAVSYNEQFF
TRBD1,.,TRBV19,TRBJ1-2,TGTGCCAGTAGCACGAACTTAGGACAGGGGGCTTGGGGCTATGGCTACACCTTC,CASSTNLGQGAWGYGYTF
.,.,TRBV9,TRBJ1-6,TGTGCCAGCAGTTCACAGGCCAGCTCGGGCTCACCCCTCCACTTT,CASSSQASSGSPLHF
TRBD2,.,TRBV19,TRBJ2-3,TGTGCCAGTAGTATGGTACTAGCGGAGCTCGCGACAGATACGCAGTATTTT,CASSMVLAELATDTQYF
TRBD2,.,TRBV10-1,TRBJ2-2,TGCGCCAGCAGTGATCGAGCGGGGGATGCGAACACCGGGGAGCTGTTTTTT,CASSDRAGDANTGELFF
TRBD2,.,TRBV4-1,TRBJ2-1,TGCGCCAGCAGCCATCTACTAGCGCGCCGCTACAATGAGCAGTTCTTC,CASSHLLARRYNEQFF
.,.,TRBV12-3/TRBV12-4,TRBJ1-2,TGTGCCAGCAGGTCGGACACTGAAGTCGGCTACACCTTC,CASRSDTEVGYTF
TRBD1,.,TRBV14,TRBJ2-5,TGTGCCAGCAGCCCAGAACTACCCGGGACAGGGCTAGAGACCCAGTACTTC,CASSPELPGTGLETQYF
TRBD1,.,TRBV19,TRBJ1-5,TGTGCCAGTAGTAGATACGCCAGGGGGAATCAGCCCCAGCATTTT,CASSRYARGNQPQHF
.,few,TRBV3-1/TRBV3-2,TRBJ1-4,TGTGCCAGCAGCCCTATGGTTGGTGCAAAACTGTTTTTT,CASSPMVGAKLFF
TRBD1,.,TRBV27,TRBJ1-4,TGTGCCAGCAACCAGGGGGCCGAGGAGGAAAAACTGTTTTTT,CASNQGAEEEKLFF
.,.,TRBV11-2,TRBJ1-2,TGTGCCAGCAGACCCTTCGGCTATGGCTACACCTTC,CASRPFGYGYTF
TRBD2,.,TRBV9,TRBJ2-1,TGTGCCAGCAGCGCCCGACTAGCGGGGGGCTCCTACAATGAGCAGTTCTTC,CASSARLAGGSYNEQFF
.,.,TRBV7-9,TRBJ2-3,TGTGCCAGCAGCTTCCTCCTCGCGGGGGCCCCAGATACGCAGTATTTT,CASSFLLAGAPDTQYF
TRBD2,.,TRBV11-2,TRBJ2-3,TGTGCCAGCAGCTTAGATAATGCTAGCGGATCCCCTAGCACAGATACGCAGTATTTT,CASSLDNASGSPSTDTQYF
.,.,TRBV6-5,TRBJ1-2,TGTGCCAGCAGTTATTCCAATAACTATGGCTACACCTTC,CASSYSNNYGYTF
.,.,TRBV28,TRBJ1-3,TGTGCCAGCAGTTTACCCCCGTACTCTGGAAACACCATATATTTT,CASSLPPYSGNTIYF
.,.,TRBV5-1,TRBJ1-3,TGCGCCAGCAGCTTGACTTATTACAGAACATCTGGAAACACCATATATTTT,CASSLTYYRTSGNTIYF
.,.,TRBV4-2,TRBJ2-1,TGTGCCAGCAGCCAAGATCCCTTGCGTGAGCAGTTCTTC,CASSQDPLREQFF
TRBD1,.,TRBV19,TRBJ2-3,TGTGCCAGTAGACCGACAGGGGGCGTAGATACGCAGTATTTT,CASRPTGGVDTQYF
.,.,TRBV11-3,TRBJ1-2,TGTGCCAGCAGCTTAGGTAACAAACACTATGGCTACACCTTC,CASSLGNKHYGYTF
.,.,TRBV18,TRBJ1-1,TGTGCCAGCTCACCCACAGGGCCTTACACTGAAGCTTTCTTT,CASSPTGPYTEAFF
.,once,TRBV28,TRBJ1-6,TGTGCCAGCATACCGACAGGAGGTTCACCCCTCCACTTT,CASIPTGGSPLHF
.,many,TRBV19,TRBJ1-1,TGTGCCAGTAGTGGGGACATACTGAACACTGAAGCTTTCTTT,CASSGDILNTEAFF
TRBD1,.,TRBV27,TRBJ1-1,TGTGCCAGCAGTTTATCCCCGACAGGGAGGACTGAAGCTTTCTTT,CASSLSPTGRTEAFF
.,few,TRBV28,TRBJ2-2,TGTGCCAGCAGTCTCCGCGGTACCGGGGAGCTGTTTTTT,CASSLRGTGELFF
.,.,TRBV7-9,TRBJ2-1,TGTGCCAGCAGCTTAGCTCCAGGGGATGAGCAGTTCTTC,CASSLAPGDEQFF
.,.,TRBV5-1,TRBJ1-5,TGCGCCAGCAGCCCGGGAGGCAGGGACAATCAGCCCCAGCATTTT,CASSPGGRDNQPQHF
.,once,TRBV3-1/TRBV3-2,TRBJ2-2,TGTGCCAGCAGCCAAGCGAGGAGCACCGGGGAGCTGTTTTTT,CASSQARSTGELFF